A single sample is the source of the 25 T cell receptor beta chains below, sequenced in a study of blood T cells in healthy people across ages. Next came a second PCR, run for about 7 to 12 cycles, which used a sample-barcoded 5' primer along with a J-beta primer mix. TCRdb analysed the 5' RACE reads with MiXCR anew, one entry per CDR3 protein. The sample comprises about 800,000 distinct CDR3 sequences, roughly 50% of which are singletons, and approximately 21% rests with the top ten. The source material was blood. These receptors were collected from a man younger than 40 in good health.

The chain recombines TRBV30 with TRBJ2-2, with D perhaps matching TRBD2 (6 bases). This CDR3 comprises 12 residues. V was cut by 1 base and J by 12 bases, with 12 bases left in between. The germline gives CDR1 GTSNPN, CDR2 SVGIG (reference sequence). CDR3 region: CAWSGGGDKLFF. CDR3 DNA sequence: TGTGCCTGGAGTGGAGGCGGGGATAAGCTGTTTTTT.

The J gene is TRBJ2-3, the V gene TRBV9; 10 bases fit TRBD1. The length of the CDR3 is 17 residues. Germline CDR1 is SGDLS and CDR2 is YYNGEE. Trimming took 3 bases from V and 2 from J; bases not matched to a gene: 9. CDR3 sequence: CASSDTGTGVSTDTQYF. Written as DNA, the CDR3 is TGTGCCAGCAGCGACACCGGGACAGGGGTTTCCACAGATACGCAGTATTTT.

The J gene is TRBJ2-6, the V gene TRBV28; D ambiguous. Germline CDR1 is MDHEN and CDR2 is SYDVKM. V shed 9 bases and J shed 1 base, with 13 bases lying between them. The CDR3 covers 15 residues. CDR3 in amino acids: CASLSKMSGANVLTF. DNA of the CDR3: TGTGCCAGTCTCTCCAAAATGTCTGGGGCCAACGTCCTGACTTTC.

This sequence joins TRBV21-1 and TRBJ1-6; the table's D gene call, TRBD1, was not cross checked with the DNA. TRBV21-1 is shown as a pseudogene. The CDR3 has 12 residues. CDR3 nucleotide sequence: TGTGCCAGCAGTACAGGGGAATCACCCCTCCACTTT. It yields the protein CASSTGESPLHF.

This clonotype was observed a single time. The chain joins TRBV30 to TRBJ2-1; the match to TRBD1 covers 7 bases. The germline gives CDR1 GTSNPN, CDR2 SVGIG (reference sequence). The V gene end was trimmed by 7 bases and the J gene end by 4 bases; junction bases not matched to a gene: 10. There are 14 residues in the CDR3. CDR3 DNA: TGTGCCTTGCAAGGGACAGTAGTGTACAATGAGCAGTTCTTC. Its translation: CALQGTVVYNEQFF.

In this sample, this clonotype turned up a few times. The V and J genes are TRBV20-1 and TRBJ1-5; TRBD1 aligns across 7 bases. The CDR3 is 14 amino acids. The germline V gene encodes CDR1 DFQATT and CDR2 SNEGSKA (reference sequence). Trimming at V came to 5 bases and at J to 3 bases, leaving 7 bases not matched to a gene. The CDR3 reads CSAGSDRDNQPQHF. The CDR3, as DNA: TGCAGTGCTGGATCTGACAGGGACAATCAGCCCCAGCATTTT.

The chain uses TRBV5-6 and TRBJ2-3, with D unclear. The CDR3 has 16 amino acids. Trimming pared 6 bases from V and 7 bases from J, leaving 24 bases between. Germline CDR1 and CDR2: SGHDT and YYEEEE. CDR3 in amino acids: CASKRIGSFPTNTQYF. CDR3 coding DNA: TGTGCCAGCAAACGAATCGGAAGCTTCCCCACGAATACGCAGTATTTT.

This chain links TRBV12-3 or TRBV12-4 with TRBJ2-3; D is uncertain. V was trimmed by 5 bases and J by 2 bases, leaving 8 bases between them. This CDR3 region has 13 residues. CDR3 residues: CASSPSTTDTQYF. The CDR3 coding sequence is TGTGCCAGCAGTCCATCAACCACAGATACGCAGTATTTT.

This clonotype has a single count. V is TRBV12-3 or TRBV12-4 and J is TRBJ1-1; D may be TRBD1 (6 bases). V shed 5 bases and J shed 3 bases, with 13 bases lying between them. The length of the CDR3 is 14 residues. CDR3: CASSVRGADTEAFF. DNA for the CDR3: TGTGCCAGCAGTGTGCGGGGGGCGGACACTGAAGCTTTCTTT.

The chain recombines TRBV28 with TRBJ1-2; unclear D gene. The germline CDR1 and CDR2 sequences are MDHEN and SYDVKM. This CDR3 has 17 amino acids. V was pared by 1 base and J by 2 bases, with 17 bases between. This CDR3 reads CASSLSGNKVGNYGYTF. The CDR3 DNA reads TGTGCCAGCAGTTTATCCGGGAACAAAGTTGGGAACTATGGCTACACCTTC.

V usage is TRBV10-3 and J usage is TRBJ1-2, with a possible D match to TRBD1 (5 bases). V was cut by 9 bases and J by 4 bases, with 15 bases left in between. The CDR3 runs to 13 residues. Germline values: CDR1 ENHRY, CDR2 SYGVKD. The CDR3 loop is CAMGPLGSYGYTF. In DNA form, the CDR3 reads TGTGCCATGGGGCCACTCGGTAGCTATGGCTACACCTTC.

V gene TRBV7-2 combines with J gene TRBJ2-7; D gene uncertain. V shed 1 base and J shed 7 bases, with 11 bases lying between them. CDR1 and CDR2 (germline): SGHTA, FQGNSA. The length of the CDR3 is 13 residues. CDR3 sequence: CASSLDGINEQYF. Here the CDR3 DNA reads TGTGCCAGCAGCTTAGATGGGATTAATGAGCAGTACTTC.

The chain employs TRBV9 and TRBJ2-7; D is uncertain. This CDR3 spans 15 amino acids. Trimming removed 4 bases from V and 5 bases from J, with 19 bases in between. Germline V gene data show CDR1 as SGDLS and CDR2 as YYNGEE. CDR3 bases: TGTGCCAGCAGCCCCCCAGGTTCTCATCGCAACGAGCAGTACTTC. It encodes CASSPPGSHRNEQYF. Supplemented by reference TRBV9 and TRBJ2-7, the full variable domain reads DSGVTQTPKHLITATGQRVTLRCSPRSGDLSVYWYQQSLDQGLQFLIQYYNGEERAKGNILERFSAQQFPDLHSELNLSSLELGDSALYFCASSPPGSHRNEQYFGPGTRLTVT.

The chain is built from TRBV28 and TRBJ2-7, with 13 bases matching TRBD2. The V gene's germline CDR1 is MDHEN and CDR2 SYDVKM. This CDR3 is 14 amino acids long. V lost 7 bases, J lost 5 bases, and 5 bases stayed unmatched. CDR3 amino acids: CASTLGLAGNEQYF. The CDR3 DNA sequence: TGTGCCAGCACCTTGGGACTAGCGGGAAACGAGCAGTACTTC.

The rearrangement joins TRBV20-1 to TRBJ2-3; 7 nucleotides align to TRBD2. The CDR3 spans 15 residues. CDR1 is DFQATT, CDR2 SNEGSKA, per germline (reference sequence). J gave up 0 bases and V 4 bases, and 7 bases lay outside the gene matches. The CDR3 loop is CSATRLAQSTDTQYF. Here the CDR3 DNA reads TGCAGTGCTACCAGACTAGCTCAGAGCACAGATACGCAGTATTTT.

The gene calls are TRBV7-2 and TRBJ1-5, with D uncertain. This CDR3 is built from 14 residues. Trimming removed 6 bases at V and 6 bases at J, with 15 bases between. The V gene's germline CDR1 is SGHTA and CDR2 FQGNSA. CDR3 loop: CASRQAATGQPQHF. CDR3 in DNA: TGTGCCAGCAGACAAGCGGCAACGGGTCAGCCCCAGCATTTT. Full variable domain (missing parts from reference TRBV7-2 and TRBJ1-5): GAGVSQSPSNKVTEKGKDVELRCDPISGHTALYWYRQSLGQGLEFLIYFQGNSAPDKSGLPSDRFSAERTGGSVSTLTIQRTQQEDSAVYLCASRQAATGQPQHFGDGTRLSIL.

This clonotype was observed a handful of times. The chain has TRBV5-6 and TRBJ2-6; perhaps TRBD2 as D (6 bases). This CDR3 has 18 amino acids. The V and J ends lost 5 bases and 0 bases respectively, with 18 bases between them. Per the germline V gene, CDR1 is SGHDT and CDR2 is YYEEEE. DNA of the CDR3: TGTGCCAGCAGGGATGCCGGGACTTACTCCTCTGGGGCCAACGTCCTGACTTTC. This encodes CASRDAGTYSSGANVLTF.

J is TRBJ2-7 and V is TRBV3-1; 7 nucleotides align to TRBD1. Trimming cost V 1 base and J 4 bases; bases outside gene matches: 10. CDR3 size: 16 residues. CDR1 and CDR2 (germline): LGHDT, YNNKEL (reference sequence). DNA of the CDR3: TGTGCCAGCAGCCAAGTGGGGACAGCTATCCGGTACGAGCAGTACTTC. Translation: CASSQVGTAIRYEQYF.

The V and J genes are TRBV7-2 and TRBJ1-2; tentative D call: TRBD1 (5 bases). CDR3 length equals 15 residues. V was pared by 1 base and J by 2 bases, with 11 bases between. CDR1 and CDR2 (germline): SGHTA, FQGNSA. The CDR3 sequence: CASSLDRGPNYGYTF. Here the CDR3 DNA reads TGTGCCAGCAGCTTAGATAGGGGCCCAAACTATGGCTACACCTTC.

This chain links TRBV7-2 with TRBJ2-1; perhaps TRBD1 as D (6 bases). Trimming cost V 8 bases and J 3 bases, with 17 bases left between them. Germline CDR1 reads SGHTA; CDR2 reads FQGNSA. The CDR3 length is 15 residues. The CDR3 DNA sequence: TGTGCCAGCGGGGGCCGGGGCTCCCTCTACAATGAGCAGTTCTTC. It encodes CASGGRGSLYNEQFF.

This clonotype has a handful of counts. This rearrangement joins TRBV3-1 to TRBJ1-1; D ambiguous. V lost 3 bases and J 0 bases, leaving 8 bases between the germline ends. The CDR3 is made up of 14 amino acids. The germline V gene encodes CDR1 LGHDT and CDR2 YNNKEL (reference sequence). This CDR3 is CASSQGRLNTEAFF. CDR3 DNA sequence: TGTGCCAGCAGCCAGGGGAGGCTGAACACTGAAGCTTTCTTT.

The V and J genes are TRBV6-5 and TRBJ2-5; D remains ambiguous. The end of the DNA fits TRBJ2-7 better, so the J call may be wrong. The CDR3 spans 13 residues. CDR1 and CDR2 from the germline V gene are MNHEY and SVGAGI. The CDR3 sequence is CASRPRYNDEQYF. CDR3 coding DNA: TGTGCCAGCAGACCCAGGTACAACGACGAGCAGTACTTC.

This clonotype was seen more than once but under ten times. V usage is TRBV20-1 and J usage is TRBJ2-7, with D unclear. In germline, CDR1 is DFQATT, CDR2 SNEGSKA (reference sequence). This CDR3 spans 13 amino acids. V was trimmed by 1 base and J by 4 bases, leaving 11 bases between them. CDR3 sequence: CSARVLTLYEQYF. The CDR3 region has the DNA TGCAGTGCTAGAGTTCTGACTCTTTACGAGCAGTACTTC.

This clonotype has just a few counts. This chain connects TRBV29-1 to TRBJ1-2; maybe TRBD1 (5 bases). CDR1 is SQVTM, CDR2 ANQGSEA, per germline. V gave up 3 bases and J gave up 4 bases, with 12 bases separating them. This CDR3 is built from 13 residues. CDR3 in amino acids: CSVDPRVGYGYTF. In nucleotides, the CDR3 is TGCAGCGTTGATCCCAGGGTGGGCTATGGCTACACCTTC.

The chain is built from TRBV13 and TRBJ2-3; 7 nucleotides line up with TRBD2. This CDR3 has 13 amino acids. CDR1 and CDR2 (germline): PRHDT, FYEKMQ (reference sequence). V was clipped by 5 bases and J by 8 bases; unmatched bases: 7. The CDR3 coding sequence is TGTGCCAGCAGCCCTCGCCGCGGGGGTACGCAGTATTTT. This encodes CASSPRRGGTQYF. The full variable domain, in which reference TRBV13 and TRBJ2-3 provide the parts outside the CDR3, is AAGVIQSPRHLIKEKRETATLKCYPIPRHDTVYWYQQGPGQDPQFLISFYEKMQSDKGSIPDRFSAQQFSDYHSELNMSSLELGDSALYFCASSPRRGGTQYFGPGTRLTVL.